What follows are 28 T cell receptor beta chains derived from one specimen sequenced in a study of OX40 agonist ivuxolimab in advanced cancers. Libraries were prepared by immunoSEQ multiplex PCR; TCRdb keeps only in-frame clonotypes and omits some of them. The table shows more than 50,000 clones, with 70% to 90% occurring only once. This specimen consisted of CD4+ or CD8+ T cells sorted from blood, obtained in a trial of the OX40 agonist ivuxolimab. Receptor source: an adult with an advanced solid tumor such as melanoma, head and neck, liver or kidney cancer.

The gene calls are TRBV7-3 and TRBJ2-1; TRBD2 is a possible D gene (5 bases). The CDR3 contains 15 residues. Trimming cost V 4 bases and J 8 bases, with 18 bases left between them. Per the germline V gene, CDR1 is SGHTA and CDR2 is FQGTGA. The DNA of the CDR3 is TGTGCCAGCAGCTCCTCAGGACTGCCCGGGGATGAGCAGTTCTTC. Protein: CASSSSGLPGDEQFF.

This clone was observed once. The J gene is TRBJ2-3, the V gene TRBV20-1; no firm D call. The V end lost 2 bases, the J end lost 8 bases, and 8 bases lay between the germline ends. This CDR3 comprises 11 residues. Germline values: CDR1 DFQATT, CDR2 SNEGSKA (reference sequence). The DNA of the CDR3 is TGCAGTGCTAGATTGCGTGGTACGCAGTATTTT. Encoded protein: CSARLRGTQYF.

V and J are TRBV10-2 and TRBJ2-2; D might be TRBD2 (7 bases). Germline CDR1 WSHSY, CDR2 SAAADI. The V gene lost 6 bases and the J gene lost 0 bases, with 17 bases spanning the gap. CDR3 length: 17 residues. CDR3 DNA sequence: TGCGCCAGCAGCCGGGCGGGGGCTACAGCGAACACCGGGGAGCTGTTTTTT. Translated, it gives CASSRAGATANTGELFF.

The chain recombines TRBV27 with TRBJ1-2; D ambiguous. V was shortened by 6 bases and J by 0 bases, with 14 bases between the two germline ends. The CDR3 is made up of 15 amino acids. The germline V gene encodes CDR1 MNHEY and CDR2 SMNVEV (reference sequence). The CDR3 sequence is CASRTPADPNYGYTF. The CDR3, as DNA: TGTGCCAGCAGGACCCCGGCGGACCCTAACTATGGCTACACCTTC.

V usage is TRBV5-6 and J usage is TRBJ1-2; tentatively, D is TRBD1 (6 bases). Germline assignment: CDR1 SGHDT and CDR2 YYEEEE. V was trimmed by 4 bases and J by 3 bases, leaving 10 bases between them. CDR3 length: 13 amino acids. CDR3 DNA sequence: TGTGCCAGCAGCGTCGGACAGTACTATGGCTACACCTTC. Protein: CASSVGQYYGYTF. The full variable domain, in which reference TRBV5-6 and TRBJ1-2 provide the parts outside the CDR3, is DAGVTQSPTHLIKTRGQQVTLRCSPKSGHDTVSWYQQALGQGPQFIFQYYEEEERQRGNFPDRFSGHQFPNYSSELNVNALLLGDSALYLCASSVGQYYGYTFGSGTRLTVV.

V is TRBV4-3 and J is TRBJ1-2, with 9 bases identical to TRBD1. With 4 bases clipped from V and 7 bases from J, the junction kept 10 bases outside the gene matches. This CDR3 has 15 residues. The germline CDR1 and CDR2 sequences are LGHNA and YSLEER. The CDR3 DNA is TGCGCCAGCAGCCTAGAAACGGGACAGGGACCTGGCTACACCTTC. Amino acids: CASSLETGQGPGYTF.

The chain couples TRBV5-6 to TRBJ1-3, with a tentative D call TRBD1 (5 bases). There are 15 residues in the CDR3. The V gene lost 3 bases and the J gene lost 4 bases, with 14 bases spanning the gap. Germline V gene data show CDR1 as SGHDT and CDR2 as YYEEEE. This CDR3 reads CASSWDPTGGNTIYF. CDR3 DNA: TGTGCCAGCAGCTGGGACCCTACGGGCGGAAACACCATATATTTT. The whole variable domain, filled in from reference TRBV5-6 and TRBJ1-3, reads DAGVTQSPTHLIKTRGQQVTLRCSPKSGHDTVSWYQQALGQGPQFIFQYYEEEERQRGNFPDRFSGHQFPNYSSELNVNALLLGDSALYLCASSWDPTGGNTIYFGEGSWLTVV.

The chain recombines TRBV4-1 with TRBJ2-7; D is possibly TRBD1 (5 bases). The CDR3 consists of 16 residues. CDR1 is MGHRA, CDR2 YSYEKL, per germline. With 4 bases removed from V and 1 base from J, the gap between germline ends came to 17 bases. The chain's CDR3 is CASSLFSRDRSYEQYF. The CDR3 DNA reads as TGCGCCAGCAGCCTTTTTTCCCGCGACAGATCCTACGAGCAGTACTTC.

The chain employs TRBV27 and TRBJ1-2; TRBD1 aligns across 8 bases. CDR1 MNHEY and CDR2 SMNVEV come from the germline V gene (reference sequence). V trimming: 5 bases; J trimming: 4 bases; junction bases outside the gene matches: 3. The CDR3 has 13 amino acids. In nucleotides, the CDR3 is TGTGCCAGCAGTACAACAGGGGGCTATGGCTACACCTTC. Its translation: CASSTTGGYGYTF.

V and J are TRBV14 and TRBJ1-6, with a possible D match to TRBD1 (5 bases). There are 19 residues in the CDR3. Per the germline V gene, CDR1 is SGHDN and CDR2 is FVKESK. Deletions cut 4 bases from V and 0 bases from J, with 19 bases between. This CDR3 is CASSRDPYESGSYNSPLHF. CDR3 sequence (DNA): TGTGCCAGCAGCCGGGACCCCTACGAATCCGGCTCCTATAATTCACCCCTCCACTTT.

The chain combines TRBV7-2 with TRBJ2-7, with a tentative D call TRBD2 (5 bases). The CDR3 contains 16 residues. Germline V gene lookup returns CDR1 SGHTA and CDR2 FQGNSA. Trimming took 1 base from V and 5 from J, leaving 18 bases between them. CDR3 loop: CASSLVWQRNSHEQYF. The CDR3 coding sequence is TGTGCCAGCAGCTTAGTTTGGCAGCGGAACAGTCACGAGCAGTACTTC.

The rearrangement joins TRBV7-9 to TRBJ1-2, with D hard to call. Germline loops: CDR1 SEHNR, CDR2 FQNEAQ (reference sequence). Trimming removed 1 base from V and 4 bases from J, with 13 bases in between. This CDR3 spans 15 amino acids. The CDR3 bases are TGTGCCAGCAGCTTAGTTGGCCAGCCGTCCTATGGCTACACCTTC. It is translated as CASSLVGQPSYGYTF. Together with reference TRBV7-9 and TRBJ1-2, the CDR3 gives the full variable domain: DTGVSQNPRHKITKRGQNVTFRCDPISEHNRLYWYRQTLGQGPEFLTYFQNEAQLEKSRLLSDRFSAERPKGSFSTLEIQRTEQGDSAMYLCASSLVGQPSYGYTFGSGTRLTVV.

V and J are TRBV5-6 and TRBJ2-5; D could derive from TRBD1 or TRBD2 (6 bases each). Germline V gene lookup returns CDR1 SGHDT and CDR2 YYEEEE. V shed 4 bases and J shed 5 bases, with 21 bases lying between them. The CDR3 is 16 amino acids. CDR3 amino acids: CASSVVRGALIETQYF. The DNA for the CDR3 is TGTGCCAGCAGCGTGGTGAGGGGGGCCCTAATTGAGACCCAGTACTTC.

This rearrangement joins TRBV27 to TRBJ2-1; D is uncertain. Germline CDR1 MNHEY, CDR2 SMNVEV (reference sequence). The CDR3 runs 14 residues. Between the trimmed V and J ends, which lost 5 bases and 1 base, there was a span of 9 bases. The CDR3 protein is CASSLGSSYNEQFF. CDR3 sequence (DNA): TGTGCCAGCAGTCTGGGCAGTTCCTACAATGAGCAGTTCTTC.

The chain joins TRBV11-2 to TRBJ2-7; TRBD1 matches 7 bases. The J segment lost 4 bases and the V segment lost 4 bases, leaving 10 bases of the junction unmatched. CDR3 length equals 15 residues. Germline assignment: CDR1 SGHAT and CDR2 FQNNGV. The CDR3 DNA sequence: TGTGCCAGCAGCTCCGCCGGGACAGAAGTTTACGAGCAGTACTTC. It specifies CASSSAGTEVYEQYF.

The chain combines TRBV5-6 with TRBJ1-2; a weak D match, TRBD1 (5 bases). From germline, CDR1 is SGHDT and CDR2 YYEEEE. V dropped 2 bases and J dropped 8 bases, with 16 bases sitting between them. The CDR3 is 14 amino acids. The CDR3 loop reads CASSFPQGLEGYTF. The CDR3 region has the DNA TGTGCCAGCAGCTTTCCGCAGGGATTGGAGGGCTACACCTTC. The full variable domain, rest sourced from reference TRBV5-6 and TRBJ1-2, is DAGVTQSPTHLIKTRGQQVTLRCSPKSGHDTVSWYQQALGQGPQFIFQYYEEEERQRGNFPDRFSGHQFPNYSSELNVNALLLGDSALYLCASSFPQGLEGYTFGSGTRLTVV.

This chain joins TRBV9 and TRBJ1-6; D is perhaps TRBD1 (5 bases). Trimming left V 0 bases short and J 1 base short, with 14 bases between. The CDR3 runs 18 residues. Germline V gene sequence: CDR1 SGDLS, CDR2 YYNGEE. CDR3 sequence: CASSVEGTGGSYNSPLHF. The DNA for the CDR3 is TGTGCCAGCAGCGTAGAGGGGACTGGGGGGTCCTATAATTCACCCCTCCACTTT.

CDR3 region: CASMGDGYYGYTF. For the CDR3, the DNA is TGTGCCAGCATGGGGGACGGCTACTATGGCTACACCTTC. The rearrangement links TRBV6-1 to TRBJ1-2; tentatively, D is TRBD1 (5 bases). Germline V gene lookup returns CDR1 MNHNS and CDR2 SASEGT. With 7 bases removed from V and 3 bases from J, the gap between germline ends came to 12 bases. This CDR3 is 13 amino acids long.

The chain combines TRBV5-4 with TRBJ2-3; 10 bases match TRBD1. The CDR3 sequence is 15 residues long. From germline, CDR1 is SGHNT and CDR2 YYREEE (reference sequence). V shed 7 bases, J shed 6 bases, and the junction held 11 bases outside the gene matches. The CDR3 loop is CASAEGQGFVDTQYF. The DNA for the CDR3 is TGTGCCAGCGCAGAGGGACAGGGGTTCGTCGATACGCAGTATTTT. The entire variable domain, with the rest obtained from reference TRBV5-4 and TRBJ2-3, is as follows: ETGVTQSPTHLIKTRGQQVTLRCSSQSGHNTVSWYQQALGQGPQFIFQYYREEENGRGNFPPRFSGLQFPNYSSELNVNALELDDSALYLCASAEGQGFVDTQYFGPGTRLTVL.

The chain has TRBV27 and TRBJ2-5, with 7 bases matching TRBD1. The DNA end is a closer match to TRBJ2-7, so the J assignment may be wrong. This CDR3 has 16 residues. From germline, CDR1 is MNHEY and CDR2 SMNVEV (reference sequence). CDR3 region: CASSPGIETGSYEQYF. For the CDR3, the DNA is TGTGCCAGCAGTCCCGGTATCGAGACAGGGTCCTACGAGCAGTACTTC.

CDR3 nucleotides: TGTGTAGAGCCCCGTCAGGACAATGAGCAGTTCTTC. Its protein product is CVEPRQDNEQFF. The rearrangement joins TRBV10-3 to TRBJ2-1; D is unclear. Per the germline V gene, CDR1 is ENHRY and CDR2 is SYGVKD. The CDR3 has 12 amino acids.

V and J are TRBV5-1 and TRBJ2-7, with TRBD1 matching 9 bases. Trimming cost V 4 bases and J 2 bases; bases outside gene matches: 7. The CDR3 sequence is 15 residues long. Germline lookup yields CDR1 SGHRS and CDR2 YFSETQ. The CDR3, as DNA: TGCGCCAGCAGCCCTAGGGACAGGGCCCCCTACGAGCAGTACTTC. Protein sequence: CASSPRDRAPYEQYF.

The chain joins TRBV4-1 to TRBJ1-1; D gene uncertain. The CDR3 loop spans 13 amino acids. CDR1 and CDR2 from the germline V gene are MGHRA and YSYEKL. Trimming shortened V by 4 bases and J by 5 bases, and 11 bases separated the two germline ends. CDR3 sequence (DNA): TGCGCCAGCAGCCCTCTGGGAGGGACTGAAGCTTTCTTT. The encoded protein is CASSPLGGTEAFF.

CDR3 loop: CASSLFSTGARLAFF. The CDR3 nucleotides are TGTGCCAGCAGCTTATTCTCTACGGGCGCGAGGCTCGCTTTCTTT. The chain recombines TRBV7-8 with TRBJ1-1; D not resolved. The germline V gene encodes CDR1 SGHVS and CDR2 FQNEAQ. V lost 2 bases and J lost 11, with 21 bases in between. The CDR3 totals 15 residues.

The rearrangement uses TRBV15 and TRBJ2-5; D is perhaps TRBD2 (5 bases). Trimming cost V 1 base and J 5 bases, with 23 bases left between them. Germline CDR1 LNHNV, CDR2 YYDKDF (reference sequence). The CDR3 has 18 residues. The chain's CDR3 is CATSRGVGRALRAETQYF. The CDR3 coding sequence is TGTGCCACCAGCAGAGGAGTTGGGAGAGCGCTTCGGGCGGAGACCCAGTACTTC. Supplemented by reference TRBV15 and TRBJ2-5, the full variable domain reads DAMVIQNPRYQVTQFGKPVTLSCSQTLNHNVMYWYQQKSSQAPKLLFHYYDKDFNNEADTPDNFQSRRPNTSFCFLDIRSPGLGDTAMYLCATSRGVGRALRAETQYFGPGTRLLVL.

The chain employs TRBV5-6 and TRBJ2-5; D is unresolved. CDR3 size: 15 residues. The V end lost 0 bases, the J end lost 5 bases, and 14 bases lay between the germline ends. Germline V gene lookup returns CDR1 SGHDT and CDR2 YYEEEE. This chain's CDR3 is CASSLVSSRVETQYF. CDR3 bases: TGTGCCAGCAGCTTGGTATCCTCTAGGGTGGAGACCCAGTACTTC.

The gene calls are TRBV7-8 and TRBJ2-3, with 8 bases that match TRBD2. Looked up from germline, CDR1 is SGHVS and CDR2 is FQNEAQ. The CDR3 runs 20 residues. The J segment lost 3 bases and the V segment lost 1 base, leaving 18 bases of the junction unmatched. CDR3 bases: TGTGCCAGCAGCTTAGAAACGGGACTAGTGGGGGGGCAACTTACAGATACGCAGTATTTT. Translating gives CASSLETGLVGGQLTDTQYF.

The gene calls are TRBV6-5 and TRBJ1-1; the D gene is possibly TRBD1 (5 bases). Trimming removed 5 bases at V and 5 bases at J, with 15 bases between. This CDR3 is built from 14 residues. Germline CDR1 MNHEY, CDR2 SVGAGI. The CDR3 DNA reads as TGTGCCAGCAGTCCGCCAGGGCACACGACTGAAGCTTTCTTT. Protein product: CASSPPGHTTEAFF.